Detailed here is one T cell receptor (beta chain). This may be a read error, as it is one base from a much larger clone. This sample is part of a study of tumor-infiltrating lymphocytes in primary liver carcinoma. Germline DNA was also extracted, and blood RNA derived from unsorted whole blood. Trimming took 6 bases from V and 10 from J; bases not matched to a gene: 7. This CDR3 spans 13 amino acids. Synthesis of TCR beta cDNA was carried out from about 500 ng total RNA with a constant-region primer. The TCR beta library was amplified through three nested multiplex PCR rounds in a modified ARM-PCR procedure. The two initial PCR rounds, about 9 cycles each, used TRBV1-TRBV30 forward and C-beta reverse primers. From the multiplex PCR reads, TCRdb called clonotypes with MiXCR, one entry per CDR3 protein. The table has over 250,000 distinct CDR3 sequences, more than 55% seen once.

Source material: peripheral blood. This receptor was taken from a woman aged 25 to 39 with primary liver carcinoma and hepatitis B virus infection. This rearrangement joins TRBV12-3 or TRBV12-4 to TRBJ2-2; 8 bases are a match to TRBD2. The DNA for the CDR3 is TGTGCCAGCAGGACTGGACTAGCCGTGGAGCTGTTTTTT. Its protein is CASRTGLAVELFF.